This T cell receptor beta chain is drawn from a study of blood T cell repertoires in COVID-19. Clones were sequenced by immunoSEQ multiplex PCR, and TCRdb holds only the in-frame ones, with some missing. Here the sample spans over 140,000 clones, about 80% being singletons. The CDR3 spans 15 residues. CDR1 and CDR2 (germline): KGHDR, SFDVKD. J lost 8 bases, V lost 6 bases, and 9 bases had no gene match. This receptor was obtained from a woman aged 50 to 65 who had recovered from COVID-19. The chain carries TRBV24-1 and TRBJ2-1; TRBD2 aligns across 10 bases. Sequenced material: PBMCs or T cells enriched from blood (not recorded which). In nucleotides, the CDR3 is TGTGCCACCAGTAAGAGCGGGAGGGGCGCGGATGAGCAGTTCTTC. It is translated as CATSKSGRGADEQFF.